These 8 T cell receptor beta chains were sequenced from one sample in a study of blood T cell repertoires in COVID-19. Some clones are missing from TCRdb's copy, which holds only in-frame ones; the method was immunoSEQ multiplex PCR. This repertoire shows tens of thousands of clones, more than 75% found once; its top ten account for about 30%. Sequencing was performed on peripheral blood. These receptors all stem from a human donor with active COVID-19. The donor label of this sample is uncertain.

The chain employs TRBV6-5 and TRBJ1-6; no firm D call. This CDR3 comprises 14 residues. The ends were cut back, 4 bases at V and 6 bases at J, with 10 bases in the middle. Germline V gene lookup returns CDR1 MNHEY and CDR2 SVGAGI. This chain's CDR3 is CASSLRNINSPLHF. CDR3 coding DNA: TGTGCCAGCAGTTTGCGGAACATTAATTCACCCCTCCACTTT.

The chain combines TRBV5-5 with TRBJ2-1; TRBD1 aligns across 10 bases. This CDR3 region has 20 residues. The V gene's germline CDR1 is SGHKS and CDR2 YYEKEE (reference sequence). V shed 0 bases and J 0 bases; nucleotides not matched to a gene: 12. The DNA for the CDR3 is TGTGCCAGCAGCTTGGTCCCTGACAGGGGGCGAATCAGCTCCTACAATGAGCAGTTCTTC. It yields the protein CASSLVPDRGRISSYNEQFF.

V gene TRBV2 combines with J gene TRBJ2-7; no definite D call. The CDR3 extends over 12 amino acids. Trimming removed 6 bases at V and 3 bases at J, with 9 bases between. Germline lookup yields CDR1 SNHLY and CDR2 FYNNEI. The CDR3 nucleotides read TGTGCCAGCAGGGCCCTCGACTACGAGCAGTACTTC. It is translated as CASRALDYEQYF.

This chain uses TRBV6-2 or TRBV6-3 with TRBJ1-6, with 8 bases matching TRBD1. The CDR3 spans 16 residues. From germline, CDR1 is MNHEY and CDR2 SVGEGT. V lost 4 bases and J lost 5; bases outside the gene matches: 7. The CDR3 bases are TGTGCCAGCAGTTGGGACAGGTCAACAAATAATTCACCCCTCCACTTT. Translation: CASSWDRSTNNSPLHF.

This chain joins TRBV6-5 and TRBJ1-2; tentatively, D is TRBD1 (5 bases). V was pared by 7 bases and J by 0 bases, with 15 bases between. The CDR3 length is 15 residues. CDR1 and CDR2 from the germline V gene are MNHEY and SVGAGI. The CDR3 reads CASTGDGLSNYGYTF. For the CDR3, the DNA is TGTGCCAGCACGGGGGATGGACTATCTAACTATGGCTACACCTTC.

The V gene is TRBV6-5, the J gene TRBJ1-4, with 7 nucleotides matching TRBD1. Germline assignment: CDR1 MNHEY and CDR2 SVGAGI. The CDR3 is 14 residues long. V shed 6 bases and J 8 bases; nucleotides not matched to a gene: 9. Here the CDR3 reads CASSRTGLGEKLFF. DNA of the CDR3: TGTGCCAGCAGCCGGACAGGCCTGGGAGAAAAACTGTTTTTT.

This chain connects TRBV7-2 to TRBJ2-1, with 9 bases that match TRBD1. CDR3 length: 13 residues. Trimming cost V 6 bases and J 8 bases; bases outside gene matches: 5. CDR1 SGHTA and CDR2 FQGNSA come from the germline V gene. CDR3 loop: CASRGQGGDEQFF. DNA of the CDR3: TGTGCCAGCAGGGGACAGGGTGGGGATGAGCAGTTCTTC.

Here the CDR3 reads CSVGLGGGDSPLHF. The CDR3, as DNA: TGCAGCGTCGGGTTGGGGGGAGGAGACTCACCCCTCCACTTT. The chain carries TRBV29-1 and TRBJ1-6; possible D gene TRBD1, 5 bases. The ends were cut back, 6 bases at V and 10 bases at J, with 19 bases in the middle. The CDR3 covers 14 residues. Germline loops: CDR1 SQVTM, CDR2 ANQGSEA.